These 25 T cell receptor beta chains were sequenced from one sample in a study of cytomegalovirus exposure and HLA in healthy donors. With 60 Vbeta and 13 Jbeta primers, the PCR was carried out. Repertoires were generated with immunoSEQ multiplex PCR, while TCRdb's copy carries only in-frame clones and drops some. This table has roughly 100,000 clones, roughly four fifths appearing once. The sequenced material came from PBMCs. These receptors were obtained from a middle-aged man in good health and CMV-seronegative.

This chain uses TRBV6-1 with TRBJ1-5; tentative D call: TRBD1 (5 bases). V was shortened by 2 bases and J by 2 bases, with 13 bases between the two germline ends. Per germline, CDR1 MNHNS and CDR2 SASEGT. The CDR3 is 16 residues long. This chain's CDR3 is CASSEITGGGNQPQHF. Here the CDR3 DNA reads TGTGCCAGCAGTGAAATCACAGGCGGGGGCAATCAGCCCCAGCATTTT.

This chain joins TRBV1 and TRBJ2-3; the table's TRBD2 call for D was not verified on the DNA. TRBV1 is assigned pseudogene status. This CDR3 comprises 19 residues. In DNA form, the CDR3 reads TGCACCAGCAGCCAATACTCCCGGGACTACGTAGGAAGCACAGATACGCAGTATTTT. Encoded protein: CTSSQYSRDYVGSTDTQYF.

This rearrangement joins TRBV6-5 to TRBJ1-2; TRBD1 aligns across 7 bases. Losses at the gene ends were 4 bases for V and 7 bases for J; bases not matched to a gene: 9. The CDR3 totals 14 residues. CDR1 and CDR2 (germline): MNHEY, SVGAGI. The CDR3 sequence: CASSSLVGGFGYTF. The CDR3 DNA follows: TGTGCCAGCAGTTCCCTGGTAGGGGGCTTTGGCTACACCTTC.

About this clone itself: Relative to the germline gene, one junction end is altered; a read error may explain this. The genes are TRBV5-1 and TRBJ1-1; D is unclear. Germline V gene sequence: CDR1 SGHRS, CDR2 YFSETQ. The CDR3 covers 12 residues. This CDR3 is CASRLDFGEAFF. The CDR3 DNA sequence: TGCGCCAGCAGATTGGACTTCGGTGAAGCTTTCTTT.

This clone was counted only a few times. This chain links TRBV9 with TRBJ2-1; 7 bases align to TRBD1. CDR3 length: 16 residues. V was clipped by 3 bases and J by 0 bases; unmatched bases: 6. In germline, CDR1 is SGDLS, CDR2 YYNGEE. This CDR3 reads CASSAGQLSSYNEQFF. The CDR3 coding sequence is TGTGCCAGCAGCGCGGGACAGCTCAGCTCCTACAATGAGCAGTTCTTC.

The genes are TRBV5-5 and TRBJ2-7, with 8 bases matching TRBD1. Germline assignment: CDR1 SGHKS and CDR2 YYEKEE (reference sequence). V shed 4 bases and J 4 bases; nucleotides not matched to a gene: 22. The CDR3 consists of 19 residues. The DNA for the CDR3 is TGTGCCAGCAGCCTGGACAGGGCAAGGACAGGGAGTAGGGCTTACGAGCAGTACTTC. Translated, it gives CASSLDRARTGSRAYEQYF.

The chain has TRBV10-3 and TRBJ2-1, with 15 bases matching TRBD2. This CDR3 is 19 amino acids long. V shed 7 bases and J 8 bases; nucleotides not matched to a gene: 18. Germline CDR1 and CDR2: ENHRY and SYGVKD. The chain's CDR3 is CAITGRGLAGGPFSHEQFF. Written as DNA, the CDR3 is TGTGCCATCACTGGACGTGGACTAGCGGGGGGGCCATTCAGCCATGAGCAGTTCTTC.

The V and J genes are TRBV7-9 and TRBJ1-1; D is possibly TRBD1 (6 bases). The CDR3 totals 16 residues. Trimming removed 3 bases at V and 1 base at J, with 15 bases between. Germline V gene lookup returns CDR1 SEHNR and CDR2 FQNEAQ (reference sequence). The CDR3 protein is CASSLGSGARNTEAFF. For the CDR3, the DNA is TGTGCCAGCAGCTTGGGTTCAGGGGCAAGGAACACTGAAGCTTTCTTT.

This CDR3 is CASSLAEGEGRTDTQYF. CDR3 bases: TGCGCCAGCAGCTTGGCCGAGGGGGAGGGACGGACAGATACGCAGTATTTT. The rearrangement uses TRBV5-1 and TRBJ2-3; D is possibly TRBD2 (7 bases). Trimming pared 0 bases from V and 3 bases from J, leaving 17 bases between. The CDR3 is 17 residues long. CDR1 and CDR2 (germline): SGHRS, YFSETQ.

The chain employs TRBV10-3 and TRBJ2-1; 8 bases are a match to TRBD2. The CDR3 has 15 residues. Trimming took 3 bases from V and 4 from J; bases not matched to a gene: 5. The germline V gene has CDR1 ENHRY and CDR2 SYGVKD. CDR3 sequence reads: CAISEPRGGYNEQFF. CDR3 in DNA: TGTGCCATCAGTGAACCCCGGGGGGGTTACAATGAGCAGTTCTTC.

The chain recombines TRBV6-6 with TRBJ2-7, with 8 bases identical to TRBD1. This CDR3 comprises 14 residues. Per the germline V gene, CDR1 is MNHNY and CDR2 is SVGAGI (reference sequence). V gave up 7 bases and J gave up 3 bases; unmatched junction bases: 8. Written as DNA, the CDR3 is TGTGCCAGCACCCGACAGGGGATAAGCTACGAGCAGTACTTC. It yields the protein CASTRQGISYEQYF.

The chain combines TRBV7-2 with TRBJ2-1; 8 bases map to TRBD2. J gave up 7 bases and V 3 bases, and 8 bases lay outside the gene matches. Germline CDR1 reads SGHTA; CDR2 reads FQGNSA. The CDR3 spans 15 residues. The chain's CDR3 is CASSFGGAGRNEQFF. As DNA, the CDR3 is TGTGCCAGCAGCTTCGGGGGGGCAGGTAGGAATGAGCAGTTCTTC.

J is TRBJ2-7 and V is TRBV7-6, with TRBD1 matching over 7 bases. After removal of 3 bases from V and 2 bases from J, the junction contained 7 bases not matched to a gene. Germline CDR1 and CDR2: SGHVS and FNYEAQ. This CDR3 is built from 15 residues. The DNA for the CDR3 is TGTGCCAGCAGCTTGAGACCCGGGACAGCCTACGAGCAGTACTTC. As protein: CASSLRPGTAYEQYF.

The chain has TRBV7-6 and TRBJ1-2, with unresolved D. This CDR3 is 15 amino acids long. V lost 1 base to trimming and J lost 4 bases, with 13 bases between them. Looked up from germline, CDR1 is SGHVS and CDR2 is FNYEAQ. The CDR3 protein is CASSLEVSPGYGYTF. The CDR3 nucleotides read TGTGCCAGCAGCTTAGAAGTCTCGCCGGGCTATGGCTACACCTTC.

The chain is built from TRBV6-6 and TRBJ1-3; D is possibly TRBD1 (6 bases). The V gene lost 6 bases and the J gene lost 1 base, with 10 bases spanning the gap. The CDR3 runs to 14 residues. CDR1 is MNHNY, CDR2 SVGAGI, per germline (reference sequence). The DNA for the CDR3 is TGTGCCAGCAGCAGACAGGAATCTGGAAACACCATATATTTT. It encodes CASSRQESGNTIYF.

V and J are TRBV5-6 and TRBJ2-5; perhaps TRBD1 as D (6 bases). The better agreement between TRBJ2-7 and the DNA end casts doubt on the J call. The germline gives CDR1 SGHDT, CDR2 YYEEEE. This CDR3 contains 14 residues. CDR3 nucleotide sequence: TGTGCCTCAAACCGGGACACAACACCAGCCGAGCAGTACTTC. It is translated as CASNRDTTPAEQYF.

The chain uses TRBV6-5 and TRBJ2-5; weak D call: TRBD1 (6 bases). There are 14 residues in the CDR3. Germline V CDR1 and CDR2: MNHEY, SVGAGI. Trimming left V 5 bases short and J 4 bases short, with 14 bases between. The CDR3: CASSLDHRVETQYF. CDR3 coding DNA: TGTGCCAGCAGTCTAGACCACAGGGTAGAGACCCAGTACTTC.

This clone was seen only once. The V gene is TRBV9, the J gene TRBJ2-6; D not certain. Germline loops: CDR1 SGDLS, CDR2 YYNGEE. Deletions cut 2 bases from V and 0 bases from J, with 3 bases between. This CDR3 comprises 14 residues. The CDR3 DNA follows: TGTGCCAGCAGCGTTAGCTCTGGGGCCAACGTCCTGACTTTC. This translates into CASSVSSGANVLTF.

The V gene is TRBV29-1, the J gene TRBJ2-2; weak D call: TRBD1 (7 bases). Germline V lookup: CDR1 SQVTM, CDR2 ANQGSEA. V gave up 6 bases and J gave up 1 base, with 15 bases separating them. This CDR3 spans 15 amino acids. CDR3 amino acids: CSVGGGGWNTGELFF. CDR3 nucleotides: TGCAGCGTGGGTGGAGGGGGCTGGAACACCGGGGAGCTGTTTTTT.

The CDR3, as DNA: TGTGCCAGCAGCTTAGATCCGAGAGAGCAGTACTTC. This translates into CASSLDPREQYF. The chain employs TRBV11-2 and TRBJ2-7; D gene uncertain. The CDR3 runs to 12 residues. V was shortened by 0 bases and J by 7 bases, with 7 bases between the two germline ends. Germline V gene sequence: CDR1 SGHAT, CDR2 FQNNGV.

This sequence joins TRBV4-3 and TRBJ1-1; the D is unclear. Per germline, CDR1 LGHNA and CDR2 YSLEER. The CDR3 has 15 residues. Deletions cut 1 base from V and 4 bases from J, with 13 bases between. The CDR3 coding sequence is TGCGCCAGCAGCCAAGTCTGGGCCGAGGGCACTGAAGCTTTCTTT. This translates into CASSQVWAEGTEAFF.

This clone has a single count. This chain joins TRBV5-1 and TRBJ2-7; TRBD1 is a possible D gene (6 bases). CDR3 length: 16 amino acids. The V end lost 0 bases, the J end lost 2 bases, and 15 bases lay between the germline ends. From germline, CDR1 is SGHRS and CDR2 YFSETQ. CDR3 sequence (DNA): TGCGCCAGCAGCTTGGGTGAGGGACAATACACCTACGAGCAGTACTTC. It translates to CASSLGEGQYTYEQYF.

The rearrangement uses TRBV4-2 and TRBJ2-7; 11 bases fit TRBD2. J lost 4 bases, V lost 4 bases, and 15 bases had no gene match. The CDR3 is 18 amino acids. The germline V gene encodes CDR1 LGHNA and CDR2 YNFKEQ. The DNA of the CDR3 is TGTGCCAGCAGCCCCGTAATGATAGCGGGGGGGCGGGGGTACGAGCAGTACTTC. Translating gives CASSPVMIAGGRGYEQYF.

The chain uses TRBV5-4 and TRBJ1-2, with 8 bases identical to TRBD1. The germline gives CDR1 SGHNT, CDR2 YYREEE (reference sequence). J was trimmed by 4 bases and V by 0 bases; bases with no gene match: 11. The CDR3 spans 17 residues. CDR3 nucleotide sequence: TGTGCCAGCAGCTTGGGGTTAAGGCAGGGGGCCGGCTATGGCTACACCTTC. The encoded protein is CASSLGLRQGAGYGYTF.

The CDR3: CASSSPLGGVFYEQYF. CDR3 sequence (DNA): TGTGCCAGCAGCTCCCCATTGGGGGGGGTATTCTACGAGCAGTACTTC. The chain uses TRBV11-2 and TRBJ2-7, with TRBD2 matching 7 bases. CDR1 and CDR2 from the germline V gene are SGHAT and FQNNGV. The CDR3 totals 16 residues. V lost 4 bases to trimming and J lost 3 bases; unmatched junction nucleotides: 12.